The 8 T cell receptor beta chains below come from one sample, sequenced in a study of Tregs in tolerant kidney transplant recipients. Antigens of these TCRs are unknown. TCRdb keeps only in-frame clones here, not all; method: immunoSEQ multiplex PCR. This repertoire shows more than 25,000 clones, roughly four fifths found once; its top ten account for approximately 2.4%. Material for sequencing was Tregs from blood cultured with allogeneic cells. The receptors originated from a human donor in good health.

CDR3 region: CASSFEVGEQYF. In nucleotides, the CDR3 is TGTGCCAGCAGCTTCGAGGTGGGCGAGCAGTACTTC. The chain couples TRBV7-9 to TRBJ2-7; D unresolved. CDR3 length: 12 residues. V dropped 3 bases and J dropped 6 bases, with 9 bases sitting between them. Germline CDR1 reads SEHNR; CDR2 reads FQNEAQ (reference sequence).

This chain joins TRBV5-1 and TRBJ2-2; 7 bases map to TRBD1. CDR1 SGHRS and CDR2 YFSETQ come from the germline V gene. The CDR3 is 18 residues long. J was trimmed by 2 bases and V by 5 bases; bases with no gene match: 15. The CDR3 region has the DNA TGCGCCAGCAGACACAGGGGATCTTTTACTAGTAACACCGGGGAGCTGTTTTTT. Its protein is CASRHRGSFTSNTGELFF. Variable domain in full (rest from reference TRBV5-1 and TRBJ2-2): KAGVTQTPRYLIKTRGQQVTLSCSPISGHRSVSWYQQTPGQGLQFLFEYFSETQRNKGNFPGRFSGRQFSNSRSEMNVSTLELGDSALYLCASRHRGSFTSNTGELFFGEGSRLTVL.

CDR3 in DNA: TGTGCCAGCAGCTCCGGACTAGCAGCAGGCACAGATACGCAGTATTTT. It yields the protein CASSSGLAAGTDTQYF. The rearrangement joins TRBV7-2 to TRBJ2-3; 8 bases match TRBD2. The length of the CDR3 is 16 residues. Germline assignment: CDR1 SGHTA and CDR2 FQGNSA. The V segment lost 4 bases and the J segment 1 base; nucleotides outside the gene matches: 7.

This chain connects TRBV6-1 to TRBJ2-2; no reliable D call. The ends were cut back, 7 bases at V and 7 bases at J, with 13 bases in the middle. Per the germline V gene, CDR1 is MNHNS and CDR2 is SASEGT. This CDR3 is 13 amino acids long. The DNA of the CDR3 is TGTGCCAGCAAGAGATATCCGGACGGGGAGCTGTTTTTT. Translating gives CASKRYPDGELFF.

The chain has TRBV9 and TRBJ1-2; TRBD1 matches 7 bases. V dropped 4 bases and J dropped 4; count of bases not matched to a gene: 7. Germline CDR1 SGDLS, CDR2 YYNGEE. CDR3 length: 14 amino acids. The CDR3 protein is CASSPQGGLYGYTF. Written as DNA, the CDR3 is TGTGCCAGCAGCCCCCAGGGGGGTCTCTATGGCTACACCTTC. Variable domain in full (rest from reference TRBV9 and TRBJ1-2): DSGVTQTPKHLITATGQRVTLRCSPRSGDLSVYWYQQSLDQGLQFLIQYYNGEERAKGNILERFSAQQFPDLHSELNLSSLELGDSALYFCASSPQGGLYGYTFGSGTRLTVV.

This rearrangement joins TRBV7-9 to TRBJ2-3; 11 nucleotides match TRBD2. CDR1 SEHNR and CDR2 FQNEAQ come from the germline V gene (reference sequence). There are 17 residues in the CDR3. Germline trimming cut 6 bases from V and 2 bases from J; bases unmatched to any gene: 10. The DNA of the CDR3 is TGTGCCAGCAGGCGGGCGGGACTAGCGGCCTTCACAGATACGCAGTATTTT. Residues: CASRRAGLAAFTDTQYF.

This sequence joins TRBV6-6 and TRBJ1-1, with D uncertain. This CDR3 is 13 amino acids long. Trimming pared 0 bases from V and 5 bases from J, leaving 7 bases between. From germline, CDR1 is MNHNY and CDR2 SVGAGI (reference sequence). CDR3 protein: CASSYSTRTEAFF. DNA of the CDR3: TGTGCCAGCAGTTACTCGACGAGGACTGAAGCTTTCTTT.

The rearrangement links TRBV6-6 to TRBJ2-1; D assignment may be TRBD1 or TRBD2 (6 bases each). V was trimmed by 6 bases and J by 8 bases, leaving 20 bases between them. The germline gives CDR1 MNHNY, CDR2 SVGAGI (reference sequence). This CDR3 has 15 residues. The CDR3 DNA reads as TGTGCCAGCAGATTCAGAGGGGGGAGGTGGGATGAGCAGTTCTTC. Its translation: CASRFRGGRWDEQFF.